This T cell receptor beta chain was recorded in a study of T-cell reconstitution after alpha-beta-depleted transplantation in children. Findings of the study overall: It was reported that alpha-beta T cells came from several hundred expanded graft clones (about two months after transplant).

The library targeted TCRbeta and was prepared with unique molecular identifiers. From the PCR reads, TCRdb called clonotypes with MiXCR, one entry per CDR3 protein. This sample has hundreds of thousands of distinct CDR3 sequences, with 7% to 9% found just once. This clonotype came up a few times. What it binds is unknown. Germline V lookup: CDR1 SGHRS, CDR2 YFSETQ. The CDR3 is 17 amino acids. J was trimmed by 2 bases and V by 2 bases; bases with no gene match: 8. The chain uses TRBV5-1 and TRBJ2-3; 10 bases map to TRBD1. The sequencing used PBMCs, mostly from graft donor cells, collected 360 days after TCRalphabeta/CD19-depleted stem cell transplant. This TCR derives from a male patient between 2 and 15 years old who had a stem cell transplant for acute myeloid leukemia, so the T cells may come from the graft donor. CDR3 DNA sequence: TGCGCCAGCAGCTTACCCAGGACAGGGGGAGCCACAGATACGCAGTATTTT. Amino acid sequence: CASSLPRTGGATDTQYF.